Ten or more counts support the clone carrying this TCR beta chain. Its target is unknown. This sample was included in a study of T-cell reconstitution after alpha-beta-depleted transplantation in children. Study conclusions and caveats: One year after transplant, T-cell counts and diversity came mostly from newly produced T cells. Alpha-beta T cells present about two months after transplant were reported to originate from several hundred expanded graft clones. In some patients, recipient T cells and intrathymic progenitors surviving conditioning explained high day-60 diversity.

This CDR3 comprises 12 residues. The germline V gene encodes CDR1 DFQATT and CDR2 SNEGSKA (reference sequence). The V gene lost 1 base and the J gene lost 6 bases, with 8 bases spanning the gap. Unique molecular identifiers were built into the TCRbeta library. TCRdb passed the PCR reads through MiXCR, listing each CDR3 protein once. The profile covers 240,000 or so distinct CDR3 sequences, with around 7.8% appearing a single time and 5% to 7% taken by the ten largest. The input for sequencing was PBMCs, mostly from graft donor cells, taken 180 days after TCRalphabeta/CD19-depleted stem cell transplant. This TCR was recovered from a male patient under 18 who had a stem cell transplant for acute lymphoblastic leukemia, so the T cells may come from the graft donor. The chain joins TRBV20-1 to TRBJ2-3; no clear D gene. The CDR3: CSARGVPDTQYF. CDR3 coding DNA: TGCAGTGCTAGAGGGGTCCCGGATACGCAGTATTTT.